This TCR beta chain was sequenced during a study of blood T cell repertoires in COVID-19 (TCRdb year 2020). In terms of the full investigation: The collaborator samples originated in the United States, Italy and Spain and spanned the acute and convalescent phases of COVID-19. The material from the prospective study consisted of cDNA or gDNA derived from T cells, B-cell-depleted T cells, or PBMCs. Deeply sampled blood TCRbeta repertoires from subjects exposed to, actively infected with, or recovered from COVID-19 were included in the dataset. The repertoires were made available in a free public database intended to serve as a resource for research on the immune response to SARS-CoV-2. The samples were drawn from two sources: the first 160 participants of the ongoing ImmuneRACE study, and 1,000 to 1,500 subjects contributed by 6 global collaborators. Sample metadata almost always included a de-identified subject ID, COVID-19 status, age in years and sex. HLA class I and class II types, where available, came from metadata supplied by the sample provider rather than from assay-based typing. Broader findings and caveats from the paper: How much clinical and demographic metadata was included differed by source and by participant, and the metadata was provided uncurated.

Each collaborating institution followed its own protocols to collect whole blood in K2EDTA tubes. For TCRbeta analysis, collaborators shipped samples in one of three forms: frozen whole blood, isolated PBMCs, or DNA extracted from either of those sample types. TCRbeta CDR3 regions were amplified from genomic DNA by means of the immunoSEQ Assay, a bias-controlled multiplex PCR. As for the authors' bioinformatics: The number of nucleated cells in each sample was estimated from the amplification of reference gene primers within the assay. To quantify the absolute abundance of each unique TCRbeta CDR3 rearrangement, sequence reads were collapsed and filtered. For each sample, productive Simpson clonality was calculated as the square root of Simpson's diversity index over productive rearrangements. TCRdb limited this immuneACCESS table to in-frame rearrangements with V and J called. A share of clones is missing; checked studies link under half to unresolved V genes, and the rest is unexplained. From that table come the V and J calls and clone size; the DNA was used to work out D and trimming. The table for this sample lists around 200,000 clones; 70% to 90% of them were counted only once. Roughly 4.1% of the sample is in the top ten clones.

Taken from the germline V gene, the CDR1 and CDR2 loops are SNHLY and FYNNEI. The CDR3, from cysteine to phenylalanine, totals 16 residues. Here the CDR3 DNA is all that survives: 48 bases in frame from base 1. Here V drops 7 bases and J drops 2 bases, and the junction holds 10 bases not matched to any gene. On this clone: Its cognate antigen has yet to be identified. Per-base quality was not reported, and no clone a single base away is much larger than it.

The chain is encoded by TRBV2 joined to TRBJ2-2, with 7 central nucleotides matching TRBD1. The clonotype comes from a man over 45 with acute or convalescent COVID-19. Material for sequencing was peripheral blood. The DNA sequence reads TGTGCCAGCACTAGGGACAGTGGGACCAACACCGGGGAGCTGTTTTTT. This sequence encodes CASTRDSGTNTGELFF.